This T cell receptor beta chain was observed in a study of tumor-infiltrating lymphocytes in localized non-small cell lung cancer. Between the trimmed V and J ends, which lost 1 base and 11 bases, there was a span of 20 bases. Germline CDR1 is GTSNPN and CDR2 is SVGIG (reference sequence). This CDR3 has 14 residues. Some clones are missing from TCRdb's copy, which holds only in-frame ones; the method was immunoSEQ multiplex PCR. This sample has roughly 24,000 clones; 69% occur once, and the top ten carry roughly 14%. The V call is TRBV30, the J call TRBJ1-1; a possible D gene is TRBD1 (5 bases). The clonotype comes from a human donor with non-small cell lung cancer. The sample comprised lung tumor tissue. The CDR3 loop is CAWSAGRVNVYAFF. CDR3 coding DNA: TGTGCCTGGAGTGCCGGCAGGGTGAACGTGTATGCTTTCTTT.